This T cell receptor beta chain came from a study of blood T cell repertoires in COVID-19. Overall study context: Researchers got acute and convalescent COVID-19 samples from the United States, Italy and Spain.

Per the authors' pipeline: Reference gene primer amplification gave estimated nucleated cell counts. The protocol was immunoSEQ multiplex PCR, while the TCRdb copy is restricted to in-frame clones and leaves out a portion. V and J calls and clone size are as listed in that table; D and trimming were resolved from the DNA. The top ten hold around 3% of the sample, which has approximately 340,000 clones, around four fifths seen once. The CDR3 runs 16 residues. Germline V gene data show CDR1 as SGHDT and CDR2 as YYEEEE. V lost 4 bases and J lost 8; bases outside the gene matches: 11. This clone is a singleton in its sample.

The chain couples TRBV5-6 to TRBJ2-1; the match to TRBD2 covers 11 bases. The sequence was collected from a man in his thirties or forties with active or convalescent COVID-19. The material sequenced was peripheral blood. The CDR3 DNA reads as TGTGCCAGCAGCGGGGGAATAGCGGGAGGGAAAGATGAGCAGTTCTTC. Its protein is CASSGGIAGGKDEQFF.